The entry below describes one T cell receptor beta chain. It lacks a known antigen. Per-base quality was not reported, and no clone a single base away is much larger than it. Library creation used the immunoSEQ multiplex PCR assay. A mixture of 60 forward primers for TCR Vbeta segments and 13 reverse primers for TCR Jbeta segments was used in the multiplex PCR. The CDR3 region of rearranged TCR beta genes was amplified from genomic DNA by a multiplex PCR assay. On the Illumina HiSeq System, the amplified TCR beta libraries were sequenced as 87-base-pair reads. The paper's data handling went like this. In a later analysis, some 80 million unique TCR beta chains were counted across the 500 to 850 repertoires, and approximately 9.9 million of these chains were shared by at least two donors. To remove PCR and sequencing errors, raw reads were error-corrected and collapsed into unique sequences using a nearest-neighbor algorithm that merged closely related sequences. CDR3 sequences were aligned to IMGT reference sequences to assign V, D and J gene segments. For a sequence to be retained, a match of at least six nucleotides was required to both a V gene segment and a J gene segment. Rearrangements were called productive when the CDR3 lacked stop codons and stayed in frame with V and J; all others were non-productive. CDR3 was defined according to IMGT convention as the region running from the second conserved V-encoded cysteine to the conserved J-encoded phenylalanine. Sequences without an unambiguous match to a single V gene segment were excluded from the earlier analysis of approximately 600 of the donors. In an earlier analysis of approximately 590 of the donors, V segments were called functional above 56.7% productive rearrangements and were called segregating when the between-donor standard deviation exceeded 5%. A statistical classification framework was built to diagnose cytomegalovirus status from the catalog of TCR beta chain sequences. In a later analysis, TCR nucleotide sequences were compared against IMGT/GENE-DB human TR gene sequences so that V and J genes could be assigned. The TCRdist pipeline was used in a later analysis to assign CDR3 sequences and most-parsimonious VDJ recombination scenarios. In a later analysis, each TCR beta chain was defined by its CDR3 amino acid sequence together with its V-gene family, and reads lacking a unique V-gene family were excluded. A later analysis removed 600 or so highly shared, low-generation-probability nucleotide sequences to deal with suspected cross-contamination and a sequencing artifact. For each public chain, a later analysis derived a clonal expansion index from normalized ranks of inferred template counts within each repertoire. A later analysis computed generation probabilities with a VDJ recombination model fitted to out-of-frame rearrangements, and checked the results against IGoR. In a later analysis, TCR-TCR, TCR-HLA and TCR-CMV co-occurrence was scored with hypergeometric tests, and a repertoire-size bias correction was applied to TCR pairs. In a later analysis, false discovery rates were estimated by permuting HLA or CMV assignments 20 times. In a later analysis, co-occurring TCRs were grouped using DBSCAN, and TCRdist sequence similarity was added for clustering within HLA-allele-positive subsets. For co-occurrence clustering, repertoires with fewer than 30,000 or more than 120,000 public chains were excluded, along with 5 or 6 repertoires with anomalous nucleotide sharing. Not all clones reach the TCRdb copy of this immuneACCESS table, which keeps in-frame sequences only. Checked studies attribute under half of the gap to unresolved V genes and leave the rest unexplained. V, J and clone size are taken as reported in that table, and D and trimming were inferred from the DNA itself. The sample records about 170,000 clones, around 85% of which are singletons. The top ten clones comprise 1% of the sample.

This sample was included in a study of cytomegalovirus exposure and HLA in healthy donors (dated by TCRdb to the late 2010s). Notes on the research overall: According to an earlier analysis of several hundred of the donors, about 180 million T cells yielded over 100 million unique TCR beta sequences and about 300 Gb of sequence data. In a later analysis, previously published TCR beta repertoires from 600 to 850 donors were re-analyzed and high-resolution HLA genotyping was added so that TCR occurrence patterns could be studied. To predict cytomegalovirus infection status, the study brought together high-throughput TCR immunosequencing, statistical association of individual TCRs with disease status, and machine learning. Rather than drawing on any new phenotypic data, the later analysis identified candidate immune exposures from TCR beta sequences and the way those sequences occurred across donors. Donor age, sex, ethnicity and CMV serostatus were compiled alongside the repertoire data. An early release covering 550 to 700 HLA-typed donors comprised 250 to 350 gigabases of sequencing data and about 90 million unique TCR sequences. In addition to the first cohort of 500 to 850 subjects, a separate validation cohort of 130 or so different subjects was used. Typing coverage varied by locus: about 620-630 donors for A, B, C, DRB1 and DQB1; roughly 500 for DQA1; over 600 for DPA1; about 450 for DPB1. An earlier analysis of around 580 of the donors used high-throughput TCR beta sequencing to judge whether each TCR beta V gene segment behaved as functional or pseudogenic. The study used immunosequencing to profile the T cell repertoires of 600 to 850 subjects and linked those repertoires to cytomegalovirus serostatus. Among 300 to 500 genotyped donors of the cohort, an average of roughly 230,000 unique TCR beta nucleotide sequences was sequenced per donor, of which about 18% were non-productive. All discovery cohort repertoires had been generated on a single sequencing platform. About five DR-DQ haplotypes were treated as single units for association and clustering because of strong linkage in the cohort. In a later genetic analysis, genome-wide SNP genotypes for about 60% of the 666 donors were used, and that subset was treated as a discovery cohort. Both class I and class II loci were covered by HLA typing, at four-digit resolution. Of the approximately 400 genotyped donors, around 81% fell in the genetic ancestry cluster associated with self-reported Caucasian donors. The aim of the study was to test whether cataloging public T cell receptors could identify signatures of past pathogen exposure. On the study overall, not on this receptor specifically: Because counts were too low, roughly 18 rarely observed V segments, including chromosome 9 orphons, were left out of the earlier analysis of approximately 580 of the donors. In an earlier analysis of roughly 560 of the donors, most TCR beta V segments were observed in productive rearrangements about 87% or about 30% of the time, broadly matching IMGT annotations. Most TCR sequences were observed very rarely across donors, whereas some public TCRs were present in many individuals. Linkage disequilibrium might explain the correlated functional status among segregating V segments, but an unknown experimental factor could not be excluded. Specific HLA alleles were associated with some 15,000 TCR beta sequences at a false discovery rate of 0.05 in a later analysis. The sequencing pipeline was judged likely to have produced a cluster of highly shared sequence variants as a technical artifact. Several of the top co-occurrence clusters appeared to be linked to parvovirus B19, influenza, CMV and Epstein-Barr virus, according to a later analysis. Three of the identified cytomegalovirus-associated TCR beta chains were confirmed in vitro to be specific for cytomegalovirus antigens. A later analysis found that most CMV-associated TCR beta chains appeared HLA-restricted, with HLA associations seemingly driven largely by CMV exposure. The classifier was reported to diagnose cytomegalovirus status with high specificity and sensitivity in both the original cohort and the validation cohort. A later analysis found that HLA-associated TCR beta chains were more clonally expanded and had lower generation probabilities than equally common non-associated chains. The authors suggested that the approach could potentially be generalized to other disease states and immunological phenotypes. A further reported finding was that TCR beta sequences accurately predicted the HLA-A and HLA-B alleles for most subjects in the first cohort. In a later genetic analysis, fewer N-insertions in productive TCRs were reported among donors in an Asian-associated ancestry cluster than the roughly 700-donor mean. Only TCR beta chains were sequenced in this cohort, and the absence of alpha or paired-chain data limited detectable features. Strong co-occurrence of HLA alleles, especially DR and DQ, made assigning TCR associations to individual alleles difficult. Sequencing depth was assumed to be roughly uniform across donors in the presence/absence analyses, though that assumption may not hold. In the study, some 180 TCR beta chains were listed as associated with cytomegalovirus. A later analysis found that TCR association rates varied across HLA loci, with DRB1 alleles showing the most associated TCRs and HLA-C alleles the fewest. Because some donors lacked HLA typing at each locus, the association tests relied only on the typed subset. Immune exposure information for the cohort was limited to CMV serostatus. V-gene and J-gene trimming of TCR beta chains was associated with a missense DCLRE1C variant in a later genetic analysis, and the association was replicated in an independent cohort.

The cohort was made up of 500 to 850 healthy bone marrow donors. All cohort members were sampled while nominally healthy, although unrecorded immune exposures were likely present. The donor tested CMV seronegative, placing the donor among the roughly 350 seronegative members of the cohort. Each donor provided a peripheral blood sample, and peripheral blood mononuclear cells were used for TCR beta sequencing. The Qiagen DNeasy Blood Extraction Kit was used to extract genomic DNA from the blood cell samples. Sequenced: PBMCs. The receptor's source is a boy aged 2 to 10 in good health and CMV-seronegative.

The base sequence is TGTGCCAGTAGTGTTTGGGGGGGAGAGACCCAGTACTTC. Translation gives CASSVWGGETQYF. Here the chain combines TRBV19 and TRBJ2-5; TRBD2 aligns with 7 central bases. The cysteine opens and the phenylalanine closes a CDR3 of 13 amino acids. Kept here is only the CDR3 DNA, which spans 39 bases and is read in frame from base 1. Based on the germline V gene (reference sequence), the CDR1 and CDR2 sequences are LNHDA and SQIVND. Ends trimmed: V by 5 bases, J by 4 bases; bases unmatched to a gene: 4.